Each of the 14 T cell receptor beta chains below was sequenced from the same sample in a study of blood T cell repertoires in COVID-19. Measured with immunoSEQ multiplex PCR; TCRdb has only the in-frame clones, and not every one. The sample records under 400,000 clones, approximately 87% being singletons. The material sequenced was peripheral blood. These receptors all stem from a woman aged 25 to 39 with COVID-19, enrolled during active disease.

The V call is TRBV28, the J call TRBJ1-4; no firm D call. The ends were cut back, 6 bases at V and 0 bases at J, with 8 bases in the middle. The CDR3 consists of 14 residues. From germline, CDR1 is MDHEN and CDR2 SYDVKM. The CDR3 spells CASRRVATNEKLFF. The CDR3 bases are TGTGCCAGCAGGAGAGTTGCAACTAATGAAAAACTGTTTTTT. Full variable domain (missing parts from reference TRBV28 and TRBJ1-4): DVKVTQSSRYLVKRTGEKVFLECVQDMDHENMFWYRQDPGLGLRLIYFSYDVKMKEKGDIPEGYSVSREKKERFSLILESASTNQTSMYLCASRRVATNEKLFFGSGTQLSVL.

The rearrangement links TRBV5-6 to TRBJ1-2; TRBD1 matches at 7 bases. Germline V gene lookup returns CDR1 SGHDT and CDR2 YYEEEE. The trim removed 7 bases at V and 0 bases at J, leaving 9 bases unmatched. The CDR3 length is 15 residues. CDR3 region: CASVEYRGTNYGYTF. The CDR3 nucleotides are TGTGCCAGCGTGGAGTACAGGGGCACTAACTATGGCTACACCTTC.

V usage is TRBV9 and J usage is TRBJ2-7, with 11 bases matching TRBD2. From germline, CDR1 is SGDLS and CDR2 YYNGEE. This CDR3 has 14 residues. V was clipped by 0 bases and J by 6 bases; unmatched bases: 2. The CDR3 region is CASSVVTSGGEQYF. The CDR3 DNA follows: TGTGCCAGCAGCGTAGTAACTAGCGGGGGCGAGCAGTACTTC. The full variable domain, completed using reference TRBV9 and TRBJ2-7, is DSGVTQTPKHLITATGQRVTLRCSPRSGDLSVYWYQQSLDQGLQFLIQYYNGEERAKGNILERFSAQQFPDLHSELNLSSLELGDSALYFCASSVVTSGGEQYFGPGTRLTVT.

This chain joins TRBV18 and TRBJ2-7, with TRBD1 identical over 7 bases. This CDR3 is 14 amino acids long. The V gene end was trimmed by 3 bases and the J gene end by 6 bases; junction bases not matched to a gene: 8. Germline CDR1 and CDR2: KGHSH and LQKENI. This chain's CDR3 is CASSPFTGVGEQYF. CDR3 bases: TGTGCCAGCTCACCGTTTACAGGGGTGGGCGAGCAGTACTTC.

V is TRBV6-2 or TRBV6-3 and J is TRBJ1-5; D might be TRBD1 (6 bases). CDR1 is MNHEY, CDR2 SVGEGT, per germline. Between the trimmed V and J ends, which lost 4 bases and 8 bases, there was a span of 12 bases. This CDR3 is 13 amino acids long. In DNA form, the CDR3 reads TGTGCCAGCAGTTCGACAGGCAGTAAGCCCCAGCATTTT. This gives the protein CASSSTGSKPQHF.

This chain uses TRBV4-2 with TRBJ2-7; the match to TRBD2 covers 10 bases. The junction had 9 bases not matched to a gene; V was cut back by 1 base and J by 3 bases. CDR3 length: 17 amino acids. Germline CDR1 reads LGHNA; CDR2 reads YNFKEQ. The CDR3 DNA reads TGTGCCAGCAGCCAAGTCGGTACGGGACTAGCGCTCTACGAGCAGTACTTC. Protein product: CASSQVGTGLALYEQYF.

This clone showed up just once. V is TRBV4-1 and J is TRBJ1-2, with 9 bases aligning to TRBD1. The V and J ends lost 4 bases and 5 bases, in that order; junction bases with no gene match: 14. Germline CDR1 and CDR2: MGHRA and YSYEKL. This CDR3 region has 17 residues. CDR3 sequence: CASSLIPGQGLSYGYTF. The CDR3, as DNA: TGCGCCAGCAGCCTAATCCCGGGACAGGGATTGTCGTATGGCTACACCTTC.

The rearrangement uses TRBV4-3 and TRBJ2-7, with D possibly matching TRBD2 (6 bases). The length of the CDR3 is 14 residues. Germline loops: CDR1 LGHNA, CDR2 YSLEER. V gave up 0 bases and J gave up 0 bases, with 6 bases separating them. This CDR3 is CASSQERGSYEQYF. The CDR3 DNA reads as TGCGCCAGCAGCCAAGAGCGGGGCTCCTACGAGCAGTACTTC.

In this sample, this clone turned up once. The chain recombines TRBV6-4 with TRBJ1-2, with a tentative D call TRBD1 (6 bases). Looked up from germline, CDR1 is MRHNA and CDR2 is SNTAGT. V shed 5 bases and J shed 4 bases, with 17 bases lying between them. The CDR3 length is 15 residues. The CDR3 DNA is TGTGCCAGCAGTCGGGCGTCGGGACAAAGCTATGGCTACACCTTC. This gives the protein CASSRASGQSYGYTF.

This sequence joins TRBV30 and TRBJ2-7; no definite D call. This CDR3 region has 12 residues. V lost 2 bases to trimming and J lost 0 bases, with 5 bases between them. The germline V gene has CDR1 GTSNPN and CDR2 SVGIG (reference sequence). This chain's CDR3 is CAWSMSSYEQYF. The CDR3 DNA sequence: TGTGCCTGGAGTATGAGCTCCTACGAGCAGTACTTC.

The V call is TRBV7-9, the J call TRBJ1-2; TRBD1 aligns across 11 bases. Germline CDR1 is SEHNR and CDR2 is FQNEAQ (reference sequence). Trimming cost V 3 bases and J 5 bases; bases outside gene matches: 2. The CDR3 is 14 amino acids. The CDR3 nucleotides are TGTGCCAGCAGCTTGGGACAGGGGGTATATGGCTACACCTTC. Translation gives CASSLGQGVYGYTF.

The chain combines TRBV28 with TRBJ2-1; TRBD2 matches 8 bases. J was trimmed by 3 bases and V by 7 bases; bases with no gene match: 17. The CDR3 spans 18 residues. CDR1 and CDR2 from the germline V gene are MDHEN and SYDVKM. CDR3 nucleotide sequence: TGTGCCAGCAAATTATTGGTCAGAAGCGGGAGTGTCTACAATGAGCAGTTCTTC. Its protein product is CASKLLVRSGSVYNEQFF.

This chain connects TRBV10-3 to TRBJ2-7; 8 nucleotides line up with TRBD1. CDR1 and CDR2 (germline): ENHRY, SYGVKD. The CDR3 contains 15 residues. With 6 bases clipped from V and 5 bases from J, the junction kept 12 bases outside the gene matches. The CDR3 DNA sequence: TGTGCCATCAGAGACCTCAGGGGGCGCGGCGACGAGCAGTACTTC. It yields the protein CAIRDLRGRGDEQYF.

The chain employs TRBV5-1 and TRBJ2-5; 8 bases map to TRBD1. This CDR3 spans 14 amino acids. The germline CDR1 and CDR2 sequences are SGHRS and YFSETQ. V was pared by 6 bases and J by 1 base, with 5 bases of the junction left unmatched. CDR3 in amino acids: CASTTTGGQETQYF. The CDR3 region has the DNA TGCGCCAGCACAACAACAGGGGGCCAAGAGACCCAGTACTTC.